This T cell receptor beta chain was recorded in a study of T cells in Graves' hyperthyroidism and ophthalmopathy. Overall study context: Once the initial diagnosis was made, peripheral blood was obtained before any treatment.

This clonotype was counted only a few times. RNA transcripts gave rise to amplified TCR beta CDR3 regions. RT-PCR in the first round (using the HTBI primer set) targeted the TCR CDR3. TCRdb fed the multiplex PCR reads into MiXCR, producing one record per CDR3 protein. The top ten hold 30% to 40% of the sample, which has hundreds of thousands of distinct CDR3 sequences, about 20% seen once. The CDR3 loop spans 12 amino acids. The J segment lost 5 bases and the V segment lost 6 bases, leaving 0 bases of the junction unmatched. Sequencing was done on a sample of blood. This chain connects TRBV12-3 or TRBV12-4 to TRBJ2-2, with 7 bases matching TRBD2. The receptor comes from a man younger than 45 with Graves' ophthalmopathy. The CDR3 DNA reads TGTGCCAGCAGGGGAGGGACCGGGGAGCTGTTTTTT. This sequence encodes CASRGGTGELFF.